The rows below give T cell receptor beta chains drawn from one sample of a study of T cell repertoires in cytomegalovirus infection. MiXCR, applied by TCRdb to the reads, yields one record per CDR3 protein. The repertoire holds about 680,000 distinct CDR3 sequences, 20% to 25% seen once, with 6.5% to 10% in the top ten. The sample was CD8+ T cells from PBMCs. Every receptor here comes from a human donor in good health (CMV status not recorded). Some clones in this sample may be carry-over from other donors' samples. Both conserved end residues are part of each CDR3. D genes are given only for firm matches. Only part of the rows carry a size: once, few, many, or a class if the clone is expanded.

.,TRBJ2-3,TRBV11-1,few,TGTGCCAGCAGCTTAGTTATCACAGATACGCAGTATTTT,CASSLVITDTQYF
.,TRBJ1-1,TRBV24-1,.,TGTGCCACCGAACATAACACTGAAGCTTTCTTT,CATEHNTEAFF
.,TRBJ2-6,TRBV12-3/TRBV12-4,many,TGTGCCAGCAGTCGGGGTTGGAGCTCTGGGGCCAACGTCCTGACTTTC,CASSRGWSSGANVLTF
.,TRBJ1-1,TRBV7-9,few,TGTGCCAGCAGCTTCCTCGCAGCTTGGGATGAAGCTTTCTTT,CASSFLAAWDEAFF
.,TRBJ1-1,TRBV27,few,TGTGCCAGCAGTTCTAAAGGGGGAGGCGGCACTGAAGCTTTCTTT,CASSSKGGGGTEAFF
.,TRBJ1-4,TRBV15,.,TGTGCCACCAGCAGCCCCATGTGGGCAACTAATGAAAAACTGTTTTTT,CATSSPMWATNEKLFF
.,TRBJ1-2,TRBV12-3/TRBV12-4,many,TGTGCCAGCTTACCCGGGGGCCTTGGGGCCTATGGCTACACCTTC,CASLPGGLGAYGYTF
TRBD2,TRBJ2-5,TRBV6-2/TRBV6-3,few,TGTGCCAGCAGCTCCGACTGGCGGGGGGGCCCCCCCTCTGAGACCCAGTACTTC,CASSSDWRGGPPSETQYF
.,TRBJ1-1,TRBV11-3,.,TGTACCAGCAGCTTCCCTAGATATGCAGGGGTAAACACTGAAGCTTTCTTT,CTSSFPRYAGVNTEAFF
.,TRBJ2-1,TRBV28,once,TGTGCCAACAGTTTTCGGGGTCTCTCCTCCTACAATGAGCAGTTCTTC,CANSFRGLSSYNEQFF
.,TRBJ2-4,TRBV7-8,many,TGTGCCAGCAGCTTCTCTACAGGAGACATTCAGTACTTC,CASSFSTGDIQYF
.,TRBJ2-6,TRBV7-2,many,TGTGCCAGCAGCTCCGGACAAAAGGGCCTGACTTTC,CASSSGQKGLTF
.,TRBJ2-1,TRBV6-2/TRBV6-3,few,TGTGCCAGCAGTTACTTGGGGGGTCTACACAATGAGCAGTTCTTC,CASSYLGGLHNEQFF
.,TRBJ1-2,TRBV6-1,many,TGTGCCAGCAGTGAAAGGACAACCTATGGCTACACCTTC,CASSERTTYGYTF
.,TRBJ2-6,TRBV2,.,TGTGCCACTAGACAGACCAGCTCTGGGGCCAACGTCCTGACTTTC,CATRQTSSGANVLTF
TRBD1,TRBJ1-1,TRBV7-8,many,TGTGCCAGCAGCTCGATCGGACAGGACCTAAACACTGAAGCTTTCTTT,CASSSIGQDLNTEAFF
.,TRBJ2-3,TRBV2,.,TGTGCCAGCACGGAGATATACGGGCAGTATTTT,CASTEIYGQYF
.,TRBJ2-1,TRBV20-1,few,TGCAGTGCCCTCAGACTAGACTACAATGAGCAGTTCTTC,CSALRLDYNEQFF
.,TRBJ1-2,TRBV5-6,.,TGTGCCAGCAGCTTTACCCCCGAGACAAGGAACTATGGCTACACCTTC,CASSFTPETRNYGYTF
.,TRBJ1-6,TRBV2,few,TGTGCCAGCAGCTCGGGCAGGGCCCTCCACTTT,CASSSGRALHF
TRBD2,TRBJ2-5,TRBV27,.,TGTGCCAGCAGACCTGGACTAGTGGAGTATCAAGAGACCCAGTACTTC,CASRPGLVEYQETQYF
TRBD2,TRBJ2-1,TRBV6-6,few,TGTGCCAGCAGTTACTCTCCGGGACTAGCTCCACACAATGAGCAGTTCTTC,CASSYSPGLAPHNEQFF
.,TRBJ2-1,TRBV6-6,few,TGTGCCAGCAGTTACTCGGGGGGGCCAAATGAGCAGTTCTTC,CASSYSGGPNEQFF
.,TRBJ2-6,TRBV27,.,TGTGCCAGCAGTTTTAACAGGGCTGGGGCCAACGTCCTGACTTTC,CASSFNRAGANVLTF
.,TRBJ1-2,TRBV10-2,once,TGCGCCAGCAGGCCGGGGACGGCTAACTATGGCTACACCTTC,CASRPGTANYGYTF
.,TRBJ2-7,TRBV4-2,.,TGTGCCAGCAGCCAAGGGGACCCGCAGTACTTC,CASSQGDPQYF
.,TRBJ2-6,TRBV2,.,TGTGCCAGCAGCGACGACGGACTCTCTGGGGCCAACGTCCTGACTTTC,CASSDDGLSGANVLTF
.,TRBJ1-6,TRBV20-1,few,TGCAGTGGTCCTCCCCGTGGCAGGAATTCACCCCTCCACTTT,CSGPPRGRNSPLHF
.,TRBJ1-1,TRBV20-1,few,TGCAGTGCTAGAGATCTCACGGGCAGGGCGAACACTGAAGCTTTCTTT,CSARDLTGRANTEAFF
TRBD1,TRBJ1-2,TRBV2,few,TGTGCCAGCCCCGAAGGGGGCCAGGAAGAGGACTATGGCTACACCTTC,CASPEGGQEEDYGYTF
.,TRBJ1-1,TRBV9,.,TGTGCCAGCAGCGTAGCGCCGGACAGCCCTCAGAACACTGAAGCTTTCTTT,CASSVAPDSPQNTEAFF
.,TRBJ2-1,TRBV28,many,TGTGCCAGCAGTTTCGGGACCCCAACCTACAATGAGCAGTTCTTC,CASSFGTPTYNEQFF
.,TRBJ1-1,TRBV20-1,few,TGCAGTGCTAGAGTTAAATTTGGGGGCACTGAAGCTTTCTTT,CSARVKFGGTEAFF
TRBD1,TRBJ2-6,TRBV7-6,.,TGTGCCAGCAGCACAGACAGGGCGGCTTTCAACGTCCTGACTTTC,CASSTDRAAFNVLTF
TRBD1,TRBJ1-2,TRBV10-2,many,TGCGCCAGCAGTGAGTCTCTGACAGGGGATGTTGGCTATGGCTACACCTTC,CASSESLTGDVGYGYTF
.,TRBJ2-7,TRBV15,.,TGTGCCACCAGCAGCCCTGGACCCGGATACGAGCAGTACTTC,CATSSPGPGYEQYF
.,TRBJ2-6,TRBV7-6,many,TGTGCCAGCAGCTTGTACAGCTACTCTGGGGCCAACGTCCTGACTTTC,CASSLYSYSGANVLTF
.,TRBJ2-1,TRBV29-1,.,TGCAGCGTTCGTCTAGCTTACAATGAGCAGTTCTTC,CSVRLAYNEQFF
.,TRBJ1-1,TRBV7-6,.,TGTGCCAGCAGCCCCGCCGGGACATCGAACACTGAAGCTTTCTTT,CASSPAGTSNTEAFF
.,TRBJ2-2,TRBV7-6,many,TGTGCCAGCAGCTTACTAGCGTTGGAAAACACCGGGGAGCTGTTTTTT,CASSLLALENTGELFF
TRBD2,TRBJ2-5,TRBV10-3,.,TGTGCCATCAGGACTAGCGGGGGGGAGACCCAGTACTTC,CAIRTSGGETQYF
.,TRBJ1-1,TRBV29-1,few,TGCAGCGTTGAAGTGGGGGGGACTGAAGCTTTCTTT,CSVEVGGTEAFF
.,TRBJ1-2,TRBV20-1,few,TGCAGTGCTCCATTCTTCCGGGACGGCATCTATGGCTACACCTTC,CSAPFFRDGIYGYTF
TRBD1,TRBJ2-7,TRBV19,.,TGTGCCAGTAGTATAAAAACAGGGGGGACCTACGAGCAGTACTTC,CASSIKTGGTYEQYF
.,TRBJ2-2,TRBV7-2,many,TGTGCCAGCAGCCCTGAAAGGGGGGACGGGGAGCTGTTTTTT,CASSPERGDGELFF
TRBD1,TRBJ2-1,TRBV7-6,.,TGTGCCAGCAGCGGAGTGTGGCCGGGACAGGGAGGCTACAATGAGCAGTTCTTC,CASSGVWPGQGGYNEQFF
TRBD1,TRBJ1-1,TRBV7-9,.,TGTGCCAGCAGCATCCCAACAGGGGTGAACACTGAAGCTTTCTTT,CASSIPTGVNTEAFF
.,TRBJ2-3,TRBV6-6,once,TGTGCCAGCAGGCTAAGTCCCGGAGGCCGAGGAGATACGCAGTATTTT,CASRLSPGGRGDTQYF
.,TRBJ2-3,TRBV25-1,.,TGTGCCAGCGTTTCCCAAGGGGCAGATACGCAGTATTTT,CASVSQGADTQYF
.,TRBJ1-2,TRBV6-2/TRBV6-3,many,TGTGCCAGCAGTTGGGACACCTATGGCTACACCTTC,CASSWDTYGYTF
.,TRBJ2-5,TRBV7-9,few,TGTGCCAGCAGCTCGACAGGGGGAACCCGGCGGGAGGCCCAGTACTTC,CASSSTGGTRREAQYF
TRBD1,TRBJ1-5,TRBV28,.,TGTGCCAGCAGTCTCCCGGGACAGGGCCACCAGCCCCAGCATTTT,CASSLPGQGHQPQHF
.,TRBJ2-5,TRBV3-1,.,TGTGCCAGCAGCCTCGATACTTCGCCGGGCCAGTACTTC,CASSLDTSPGQYF
.,TRBJ1-6,TRBV7-8,many,TGTGCCAGCAGCTTGGGCGGATCCCCAGGGAGATATTCACCCCTCCACTTT,CASSLGGSPGRYSPLHF
.,TRBJ2-3,TRBV29-1,.,TGCAGCGGCTGGGCAGAAAGCACAGATACGCAGTATTTT,CSGWAESTDTQYF
.,TRBJ1-1,TRBV7-6,few,TGTGCCAGCAGCTTAACCACAGAAATCAGGGGCTCAATGAACACTGAAGCTTTCTTT,CASSLTTEIRGSMNTEAFF
.,TRBJ2-1,TRBV5-4,.,TGTGCCAGCAGGGTGAGCTCCTACAATGAGCAGTTCTTC,CASRVSSYNEQFF
.,TRBJ2-1,TRBV7-4,many,TGTGCAGACGGGTCCAGCTCCTACAATGAGCAGTTCTTC,CADGSSSYNEQFF
.,TRBJ2-1,TRBV28,.,TGTGCCAGCAGTTTAATAGGTGACAGAGCCTACAATGAGCAGTTCTTC,CASSLIGDRAYNEQFF